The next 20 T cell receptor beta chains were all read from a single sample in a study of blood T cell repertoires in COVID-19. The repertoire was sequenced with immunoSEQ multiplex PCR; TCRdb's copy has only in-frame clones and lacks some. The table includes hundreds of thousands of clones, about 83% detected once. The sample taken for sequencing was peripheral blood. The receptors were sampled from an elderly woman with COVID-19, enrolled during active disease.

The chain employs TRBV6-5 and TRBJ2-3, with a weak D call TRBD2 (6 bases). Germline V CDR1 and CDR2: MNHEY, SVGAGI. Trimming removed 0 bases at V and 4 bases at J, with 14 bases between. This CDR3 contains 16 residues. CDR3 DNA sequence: TGTGCCAGCAGTTACTCCTCCGGGACTGCGTCAGATACGCAGTATTTT. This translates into CASSYSSGTASDTQYF.

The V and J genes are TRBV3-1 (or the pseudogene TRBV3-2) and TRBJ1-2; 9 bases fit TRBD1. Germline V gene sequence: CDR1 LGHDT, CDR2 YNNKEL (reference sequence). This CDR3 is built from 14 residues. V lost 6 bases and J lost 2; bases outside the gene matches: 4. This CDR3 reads CASSLDRGNYGYTF. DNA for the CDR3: TGTGCCAGCAGTCTGGACAGGGGAAACTATGGCTACACCTTC.

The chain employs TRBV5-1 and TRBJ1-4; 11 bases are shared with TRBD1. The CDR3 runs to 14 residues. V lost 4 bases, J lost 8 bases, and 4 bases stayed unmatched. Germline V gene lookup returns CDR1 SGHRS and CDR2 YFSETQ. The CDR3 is CASSPGTGGEKLFF. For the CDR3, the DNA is TGCGCCAGCAGCCCGGGGACAGGGGGGGAAAAACTGTTTTTT.

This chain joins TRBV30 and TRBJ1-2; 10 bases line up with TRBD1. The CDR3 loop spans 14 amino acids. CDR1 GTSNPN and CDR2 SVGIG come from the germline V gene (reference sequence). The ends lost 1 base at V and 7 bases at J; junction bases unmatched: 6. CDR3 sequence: CAWSAGQGTLGYTF. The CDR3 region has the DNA TGTGCCTGGAGTGCGGGACAGGGGACTCTTGGCTACACCTTC. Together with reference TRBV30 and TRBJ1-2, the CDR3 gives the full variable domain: SQTIHQWPATLVQPVGSPLSLECTVEGTSNPNLYWYRQAAGRGLQLLFYSVGIGQISSEVPQNLSASRPQDRQFILSSKKLLLSDSGFYLCAWSAGQGTLGYTFGSGTRLTVV.

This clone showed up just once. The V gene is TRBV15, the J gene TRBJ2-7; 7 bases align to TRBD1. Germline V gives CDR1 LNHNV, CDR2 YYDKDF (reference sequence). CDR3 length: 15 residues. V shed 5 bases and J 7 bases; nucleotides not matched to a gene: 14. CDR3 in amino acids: CATSSTGTVPLEQYV. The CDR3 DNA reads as TGTGCCACCAGCTCAACCGGGACAGTCCCCCTAGAGCAGTACGTC.

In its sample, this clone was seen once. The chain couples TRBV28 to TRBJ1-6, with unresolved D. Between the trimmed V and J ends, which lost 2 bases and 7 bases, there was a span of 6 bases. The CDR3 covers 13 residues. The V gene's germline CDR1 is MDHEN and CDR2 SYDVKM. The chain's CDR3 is CASSLIRNSPLHF. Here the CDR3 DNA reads TGTGCCAGCAGTTTAATCCGGAATTCACCCCTCCACTTT. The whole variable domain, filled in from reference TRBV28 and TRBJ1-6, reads DVKVTQSSRYLVKRTGEKVFLECVQDMDHENMFWYRQDPGLGLRLIYFSYDVKMKEKGDIPEGYSVSREKKERFSLILESASTNQTSMYLCASSLIRNSPLHFGNGTRLTVT.

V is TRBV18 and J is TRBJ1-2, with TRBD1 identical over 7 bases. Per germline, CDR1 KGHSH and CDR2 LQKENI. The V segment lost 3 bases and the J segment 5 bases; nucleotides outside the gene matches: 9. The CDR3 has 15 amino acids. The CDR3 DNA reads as TGTGCCAGCTCACCTAGGGGACAGCCAGAATATGGCTACACCTTC. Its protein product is CASSPRGQPEYGYTF.

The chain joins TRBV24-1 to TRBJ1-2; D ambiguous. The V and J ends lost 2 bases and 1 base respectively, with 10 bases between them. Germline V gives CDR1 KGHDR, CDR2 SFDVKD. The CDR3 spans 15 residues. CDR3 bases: TGTGCCACCAGTGATTCTGGGAGATTTAACTATGGCTACACCTTC. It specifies CATSDSGRFNYGYTF.

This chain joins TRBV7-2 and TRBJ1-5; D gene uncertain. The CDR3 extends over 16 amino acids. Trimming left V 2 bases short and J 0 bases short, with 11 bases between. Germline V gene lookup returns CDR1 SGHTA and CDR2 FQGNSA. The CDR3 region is CASSLLGEFSNQPQHF. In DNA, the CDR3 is TGTGCCAGCAGCTTATTAGGAGAGTTTAGCAATCAGCCCCAGCATTTT. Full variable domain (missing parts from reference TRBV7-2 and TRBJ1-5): GAGVSQSPSNKVTEKGKDVELRCDPISGHTALYWYRQSLGQGLEFLIYFQGNSAPDKSGLPSDRFSAERTGGSVSTLTIQRTQQEDSAVYLCASSLLGEFSNQPQHFGDGTRLSIL.

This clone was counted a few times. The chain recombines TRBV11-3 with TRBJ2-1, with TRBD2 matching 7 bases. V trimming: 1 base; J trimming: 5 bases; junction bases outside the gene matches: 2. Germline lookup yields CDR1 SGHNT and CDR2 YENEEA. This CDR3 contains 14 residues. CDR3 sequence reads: CASSLAGLNNEQFF. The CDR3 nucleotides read TGTGCCAGCAGCTTAGCGGGACTAAACAATGAGCAGTTCTTC.

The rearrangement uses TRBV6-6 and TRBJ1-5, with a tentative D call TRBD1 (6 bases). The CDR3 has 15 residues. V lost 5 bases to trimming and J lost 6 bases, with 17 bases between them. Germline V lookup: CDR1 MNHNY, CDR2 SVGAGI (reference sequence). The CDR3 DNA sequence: TGTGCCAGCAGTCCAGGACTGGGGGCGACTCAGCCCCAGCATTTT. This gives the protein CASSPGLGATQPQHF.

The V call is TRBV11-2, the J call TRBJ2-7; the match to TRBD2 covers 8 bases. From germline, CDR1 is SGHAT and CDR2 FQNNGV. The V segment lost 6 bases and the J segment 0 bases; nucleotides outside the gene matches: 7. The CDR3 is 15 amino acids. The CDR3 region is CASRRGGLSSYEQYF. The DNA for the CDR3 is TGTGCCAGCAGACGGGGGGGACTGAGCTCCTACGAGCAGTACTTC.

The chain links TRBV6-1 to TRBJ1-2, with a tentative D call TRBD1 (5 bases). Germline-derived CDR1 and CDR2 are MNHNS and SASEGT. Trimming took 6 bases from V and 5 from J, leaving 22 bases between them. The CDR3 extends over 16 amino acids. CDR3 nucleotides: TGTGCCAGCAGAGAATTACCAGGGATTTTCTCATATGGCTACACCTTC. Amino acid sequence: CASRELPGIFSYGYTF.

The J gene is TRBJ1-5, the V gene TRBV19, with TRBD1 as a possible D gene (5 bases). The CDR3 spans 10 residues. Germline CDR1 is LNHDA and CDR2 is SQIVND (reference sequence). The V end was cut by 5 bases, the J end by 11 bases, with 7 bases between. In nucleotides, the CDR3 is TGTGCCAGTAGTTCAGGGACCCAGCATTTT. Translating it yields CASSSGTQHF. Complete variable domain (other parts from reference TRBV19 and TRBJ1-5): DGGITQSPKYLFRKEGQNVTLSCEQNLNHDAMYWYRQDPGQGLRLIYYSQIVNDFQKGDIAEGYSVSREKKESFPLTVTSAQKNPTAFYLCASSSGTQHFGDGTRLSIL.

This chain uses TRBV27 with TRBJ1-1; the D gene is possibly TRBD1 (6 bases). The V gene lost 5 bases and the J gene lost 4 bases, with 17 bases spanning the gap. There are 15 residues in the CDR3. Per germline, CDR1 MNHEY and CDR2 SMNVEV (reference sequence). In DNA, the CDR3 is TGTGCCAGCAGTCCATCGGGGGGCGCGTCCACTGAAGCTTTCTTT. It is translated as CASSPSGGASTEAFF.

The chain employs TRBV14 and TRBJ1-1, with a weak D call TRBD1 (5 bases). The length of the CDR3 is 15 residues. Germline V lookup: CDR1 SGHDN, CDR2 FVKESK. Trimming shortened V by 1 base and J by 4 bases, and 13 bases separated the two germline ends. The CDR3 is CASSQGLAGVTEAFF. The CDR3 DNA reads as TGTGCCAGCAGCCAAGGGCTGGCGGGGGTCACTGAAGCTTTCTTT.

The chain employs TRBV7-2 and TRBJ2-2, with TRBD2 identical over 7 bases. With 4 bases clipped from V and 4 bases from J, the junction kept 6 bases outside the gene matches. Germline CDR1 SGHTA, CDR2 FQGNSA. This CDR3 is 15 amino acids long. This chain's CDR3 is CASSSRDYATGELFF. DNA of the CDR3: TGTGCCAGCAGCTCAAGGGACTACGCCACCGGGGAGCTGTTTTTT.

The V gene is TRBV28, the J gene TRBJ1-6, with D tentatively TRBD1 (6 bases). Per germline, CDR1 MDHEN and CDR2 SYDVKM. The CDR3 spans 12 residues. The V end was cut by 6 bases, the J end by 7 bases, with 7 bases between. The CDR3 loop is CASRDSNSPLHF. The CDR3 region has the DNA TGTGCCAGCAGGGACAGCAATTCACCCCTCCACTTT.

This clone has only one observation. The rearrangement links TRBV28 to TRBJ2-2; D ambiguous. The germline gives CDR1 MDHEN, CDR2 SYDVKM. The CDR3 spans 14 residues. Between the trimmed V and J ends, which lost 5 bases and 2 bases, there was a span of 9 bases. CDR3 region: CASSPKYNTGELFF. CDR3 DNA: TGTGCCAGCAGTCCTAAATACAACACCGGGGAGCTGTTTTTT.

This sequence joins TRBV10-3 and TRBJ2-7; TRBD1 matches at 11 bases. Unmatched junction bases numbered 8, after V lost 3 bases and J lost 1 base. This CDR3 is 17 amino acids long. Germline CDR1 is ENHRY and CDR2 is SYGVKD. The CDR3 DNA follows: TGTGCCATCAGTGAAAATTACGGGACAGGGGGTTCCTACGAGCAGTACTTC. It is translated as CAISENYGTGGSYEQYF.